Listed here are 23 T cell receptor beta chains from one sample, sequenced in a study of CD8+CD57+ T cells in acquired aplastic anemia. The use of genomic DNA as template underpinned the TCR beta VDJ and CDR3 profiling. TCRdb ran MiXCR on the reads and lists one entry per CDR3 protein. Found here are some 220,000 distinct CDR3 sequences, approximately 35% of them singletons; the top ten hold more than 0.95%. The sample consisted of sorted CD4+, CD8+, or CD8+CD57+ T cells (not recorded which) from PBMCs. All receptors come from a human donor in good health, serving as a control.

This chain uses TRBV19 with TRBJ1-5, with D perhaps matching TRBD1 (5 bases). With 7 bases removed from V and 1 base from J, the gap between germline ends came to 8 bases. Germline CDR1 reads LNHDA; CDR2 reads SQIVND (reference sequence). This CDR3 comprises 13 residues. As DNA, the CDR3 is TGTGCCAGTACCAGGGCCAGCAATCAGCCCCAGCATTTT. This encodes CASTRASNQPQHF.

In its sample, this clonotype was seen many times. The chain links TRBV12-3 or TRBV12-4 to TRBJ1-2; 7 positions match TRBD1. Trimming cost V 6 bases and J 6 bases; bases outside gene matches: 7. The CDR3 has 13 residues. Here the CDR3 DNA reads TGTGCCAGCAGCCAGACAGGGAAGAATGGCTACACCTTC. Translation: CASSQTGKNGYTF.

This clonotype has at least ten counts. The V and J genes are TRBV2 and TRBJ1-2; 7 bases are a match to TRBD1. In germline, CDR1 is SNHLY, CDR2 FYNNEI. The CDR3 consists of 14 residues. Trimming at V came to 4 bases and at J to 5 bases, leaving 7 bases not matched to a gene. CDR3 DNA sequence: TGTGCCAGCAGTGCTAACAGGGGAGGATATGGCTACACCTTC. This codes for CASSANRGGYGYTF.

The chain uses TRBV6-5 and TRBJ2-4, with 8 bases that match TRBD1. Germline V gene data show CDR1 as MNHEY and CDR2 as SVGAGI. The CDR3 runs to 14 residues. The J segment lost 8 bases and the V segment lost 4 bases, leaving 7 bases of the junction unmatched. CDR3 nucleotides: TGTGCCAGCAGTTTGGACAGGGCCGGGGACATTCAGTACTTC. It yields the protein CASSLDRAGDIQYF.

This clonotype was counted many times. The CDR3 loop is CASSLVITGNTEAFF. CDR3 coding DNA: TGTGCCAGCAGCTTAGTGATCACCGGGAACACTGAAGCTTTCTTT. The chain is built from TRBV11-2 and TRBJ1-1; D gene uncertain. Trimming took off 1 base at V and 1 base at J, with 10 bases between the two ends. Per germline, CDR1 SGHAT and CDR2 FQNNGV. The CDR3 consists of 15 residues.

The chain employs TRBV3-1 and TRBJ1-2; the D is unclear. This CDR3 spans 14 amino acids. CDR1 is LGHDT and CDR2 is YNNKEL in the germline V gene (reference sequence). Trimming took 1 base from V and 8 from J, leaving 14 bases between them. The DNA of the CDR3 is TGTGCCAGCAGCCAAGCCCCCGGCGGGTTCGGCTACACCTTC. Translation: CASSQAPGGFGYTF.

This clonotype came up a few times. The chain combines TRBV5-1 with TRBJ1-1; 9 bases are shared with TRBD1. CDR1 and CDR2 (germline): SGHRS, YFSETQ. V lost 4 bases and J lost 9; bases outside the gene matches: 13. The CDR3 spans 15 residues. CDR3 coding DNA: TGCGCCAGCAGCCCAACACAGGGGGCCGGGGTTAAAGCTTTCTTT. Translating it yields CASSPTQGAGVKAFF.

The table lists this clonotype with many counts. Here the CDR3 DNA reads TGCGCCAGCAGCCAGCCCACTAGGGACAATGAGCAGTTCTTC. This codes for CASSQPTRDNEQFF. This chain links TRBV4-3 with TRBJ2-1; the D gene is possibly TRBD2 (5 bases). Between the trimmed V and J ends, which lost 3 bases and 5 bases, there was a span of 11 bases. The CDR3 extends over 14 amino acids. CDR1 and CDR2 from the germline V gene are LGHNA and YSLEER.

This clonotype has only a few counts. The chain uses TRBV3-1 and TRBJ1-6; D is unresolved. In germline, CDR1 is LGHDT, CDR2 YNNKEL (reference sequence). Between the trimmed V and J ends, which lost 4 bases and 7 bases, there was a span of 17 bases. The CDR3 runs to 16 residues. The CDR3 loop reads CASSRLDRHPNSPLHF. Written as DNA, the CDR3 is TGTGCCAGCAGCCGACTCGATAGGCACCCAAATTCACCCCTCCACTTT.

This clonotype was recorded a few times. CDR3 loop: CASSRYGDTQYF. The CDR3 DNA reads TGTGCCAGCAGCCGATACGGGGATACGCAGTATTTT. The genes are TRBV6-5 and TRBJ2-3, with D hard to call. The length of the CDR3 is 12 residues. Germline V lookup: CDR1 MNHEY, CDR2 SVGAGI. With 6 bases removed from V and 6 bases from J, the gap between germline ends came to 10 bases.

In its sample, this clonotype was seen many times. V usage is TRBV29-1 and J usage is TRBJ2-3, with D unclear. Germline-derived CDR1 and CDR2 are SQVTM and ANQGSEA. The CDR3 covers 14 residues. Trimming shortened V by 2 bases and J by 6 bases, and 15 bases separated the two germline ends. The CDR3 spells CSVESSTDGDTQYF. The CDR3, as DNA: TGCAGCGTTGAATCGTCCACGGATGGGGATACGCAGTATTTT.

In the case of this clonotype: The CDR3 end shows no conserved phenylalanine or tryptophan, and so a read error is likely. J is TRBJ1-6 and V is TRBV5-1; the D gene is possibly TRBD1 (6 bases). The V gene lost 4 bases and the J gene lost 7 bases, with 18 bases spanning the gap. This CDR3 is built from 16 residues. Per the germline V gene, CDR1 is SGHRS and CDR2 is YFSETQ. The CDR3 DNA reads as TGCGCCAGCAGCCAACGTCCCGGACAGACAAATTCACCCCTCCACCTT. Amino acid sequence: CASSQRPGQTNSPLHL.

In this sample, this clonotype turned up many times. This chain joins TRBV7-9 and TRBJ2-5; 13 bases fit TRBD2. The CDR3 loop spans 16 amino acids. V lost 4 bases, J lost 5 bases, and 7 bases stayed unmatched. Germline values: CDR1 SEHNR, CDR2 FQNEAQ (reference sequence). CDR3 bases: TGTGCCAGCAGCTCCGGACTAGCGGGAGCGGGTGAGACCCAGTACTTC. It is translated as CASSSGLAGAGETQYF.

The chain carries TRBV5-4 and TRBJ2-7; the D gene is possibly TRBD1 (5 bases). V was cut by 1 base and J by 2 bases, with 7 bases left in between. Per the germline V gene, CDR1 is SGHNT and CDR2 is YYREEE (reference sequence). The length of the CDR3 is 13 residues. The CDR3 loop is CASSLTGAYEQYF. CDR3 nucleotide sequence: TGTGCCAGCAGCTTGACAGGCGCCTACGAGCAGTACTTC.

This clonotype was seen more than once but under ten times. Given the absence of the conserved phenylalanine or tryptophan at the CDR3 end, a read error is likely. CDR3 sequence (DNA): TGTGCCAGCAGCGTTAGATCAGGGTTGAACACTGAAGCTTTCCTT. The encoded protein is CASSVRSGLNTEAFL. The V gene is TRBV9, the J gene TRBJ1-1, with TRBD1 as a possible D gene (5 bases). V gave up 2 bases and J gave up 0 bases, with 11 bases separating them. The germline gives CDR1 SGDLS, CDR2 YYNGEE. The CDR3 totals 15 residues.

About this clonotype itself: Sequence at one end of the junction differs from germline and may be a read error. The CDR3 nucleotides are TGTGCCAGCTCATCACCGTATGACCGGACTGAAGCTTTCTTT. Translating gives CASSSPYDRTEAFF. This chain joins TRBV18 and TRBJ1-1; no clear D. This CDR3 is 14 amino acids long. From germline, CDR1 is KGHSH and CDR2 LQKENI.

V gene TRBV6-2 or TRBV6-3 combines with J gene TRBJ1-1; D is ambiguous. Germline CDR1 and CDR2: MNHEY and SVGEGT. V shed 0 bases and J shed 4 bases, with 21 bases lying between them. CDR3 length equals 18 residues. The CDR3 is CASSYSVIIGEGATEAFF. The CDR3 DNA reads as TGTGCCAGCAGTTACTCGGTCATAATCGGGGAGGGCGCCACTGAAGCTTTCTTT.

The chain recombines TRBV2 with TRBJ2-3; the D is unclear. The CDR3 is 13 residues long. Germline lookup yields CDR1 SNHLY and CDR2 FYNNEI. Between the trimmed V and J ends, which lost 5 bases and 5 bases, there was a span of 11 bases. The CDR3, as DNA: TGTGCCAGCAGTCAAGTAAAAATAGATACGCAGTATTTT. Amino acids: CASSQVKIDTQYF.

V usage is TRBV18 and J usage is TRBJ1-1; no reliable D call. V shed 3 bases and J shed 6 bases, with 14 bases lying between them. The CDR3 extends over 14 amino acids. Looked up from germline, CDR1 is KGHSH and CDR2 is LQKENI. The CDR3 protein is CASSPNAERAEAFF. The DNA of the CDR3 is TGTGCCAGCTCACCCAATGCCGAAAGGGCTGAAGCTTTCTTT.

This clonotype has just a few counts. V and J are TRBV5-1 and TRBJ2-5; tentatively, D is TRBD1 or TRBD2 (6 bases each). V was pared by 1 base and J by 5 bases, with 12 bases between. Germline V gives CDR1 SGHRS, CDR2 YFSETQ. CDR3 length: 14 amino acids. CDR3 in DNA: TGCGCCAGCAGCTTGTCCGGGGGCCGGGAGACCCAGTACTTC. Translated: CASSLSGGRETQYF.

A note on this clonotype: This may be a read error: a much more frequent sequence differs by one nucleotide. The rearrangement links TRBV20-1 to TRBJ1-5; D remains ambiguous. Germline V gene sequence: CDR1 DFQATT, CDR2 SNEGSKA (reference sequence). There are 15 residues in the CDR3. CDR3 loop: CSAREGRQGNQPRHF. The CDR3 nucleotides read TGCAGTGCTAGAGAGGGCCGCCAAGGCAATCAGCCCCGGCATTTT.

The rearrangement uses TRBV12-3 or TRBV12-4 and TRBJ1-4, with TRBD1 matching 10 bases. The CDR3 loop spans 15 amino acids. The V gene end was trimmed by 6 bases and the J gene end by 7 bases; junction bases not matched to a gene: 8. CDR3 loop: CASSVRQGASEKLFF. The CDR3, as DNA: TGTGCCAGCAGCGTCAGACAGGGGGCTAGTGAAAAACTGTTTTTT.

The rearrangement links TRBV7-8 to TRBJ2-5, with 11 bases that match TRBD2. Germline V gene sequence: CDR1 SGHVS, CDR2 FQNEAQ. With 5 bases clipped from V and 5 bases from J, the junction kept 7 bases outside the gene matches. The CDR3 consists of 15 residues. CDR3 sequence reads: CASSRIAGGPETQYF. For the CDR3, the DNA is TGTGCCAGCAGCCGAATAGCGGGGGGGCCGGAGACCCAGTACTTC.